Listed below are T cell receptor beta chains from one sample, sequenced in a study of T cell responses to AZD1222 COVID-19 vaccine. Produced via immunoSEQ multiplex PCR; TCRdb's table is partial and in-frame only. This sample has some 200,000 clones, with 90% to 95% found just once. Sequencing was performed on peripheral blood, taken 28 days after the second dose of the MenACWY control vaccine. The receptors come from an adult who received the MenACWY meningococcal vaccine as a control. Each CDR3 is given with its conserved first and last residue. D genes are given only for firm matches. Size tells how often a clone was seen (once, few, many) or the class of an expanded clone, and some rows leave it out.

cdr3_nt cdr3_aa j_call d_call v_call clone_size
TGTGCCAGCAGGAGGAGGGGGCCCGACACAGATACGCAGTATTTT CASRRRGPDTDTQYF TRBJ2-3 NA TRBV5-4 NA
TGTGCCAGCAGTGACCGGGACAGGGGTGGCGAGCAGTACTTC CASSDRDRGGEQYF TRBJ2-7 TRBD1 TRBV9 NA
TGTGCCAGCAGCGTAGTGGGGGCCTGGGATGAGCAGTTCTTC CASSVVGAWDEQFF TRBJ2-1 NA TRBV9 NA
TGTGCCAGCAGCCGGGGAGGCACCGGGGAGCTGTTTTTT CASSRGGTGELFF TRBJ2-2 NA TRBV3-1/TRBV3-2 NA
TGTGCCAGCAGCACGAGACTAGCGGGGGGCCGTGATACGCAGTATTTT CASSTRLAGGRDTQYF TRBJ2-3 TRBD2 TRBV7-9 NA
TGTGCCAGCAGCGTAGCTCCGCCGGGGACGGGGAACTATGGCTACACCTTC CASSVAPPGTGNYGYTF TRBJ1-2 NA TRBV9 NA
TGCGCCAGCAGCTCAGCCGGGACTAGCGGGGGGCAAAACATTCAGTACTTC CASSSAGTSGGQNIQYF TRBJ2-4 TRBD2 TRBV5-1 NA
TGTGCCAGCAGCCAGGGGGGGACCCAGGGGGCGGTCTACGAGCAGTACTTC CASSQGGTQGAVYEQYF TRBJ2-7 NA TRBV4-2 few
TGCGCCAGCAGCTTTGATCAGGGGGCCCAAGAGACCCAGTACTTC CASSFDQGAQETQYF TRBJ2-5 TRBD1 TRBV5-1 NA
TGTGCCAGCAGCTTGCAAGCGGGGGGGCGTGGAGATACGCAGTATTTT CASSLQAGGRGDTQYF TRBJ2-3 TRBD2 TRBV7-2 NA
TGCGCCAGCAGCCCCACCTTGGCCGCCTTTAACTATGGCTACACCTTC CASSPTLAAFNYGYTF TRBJ1-2 NA TRBV4-3 NA
TGTGCCAGCAGCTTACGCGGGGGGGCAGACTACGAGCAGTACTTC CASSLRGGADYEQYF TRBJ2-7 TRBD2 TRBV7-3 NA
TGTGCCAGCAGTGAATTAAGAGAGACCCAGTACTTC CASSELRETQYF TRBJ2-5 NA TRBV2 NA
TGTGCCTGGAGTGTTGGGGGCACCTCCTCTGGGGCCAACGTCCTGACTTTC CAWSVGGTSSGANVLTF TRBJ2-6 NA TRBV30 NA
TGTGCCAGCAGTTTACGGGGTGTTTCCGCCAATGAGCAGTTCTTC CASSLRGVSANEQFF TRBJ2-1 NA TRBV28 NA
TGCAGTGCTAAGGCCGGGGAGACCCAGTACTTC CSAKAGETQYF TRBJ2-5 NA TRBV20-1 NA
TGCAGCGCCACGGACGGGGTCTGGGAGACCCAGTACTTC CSATDGVWETQYF TRBJ2-5 NA TRBV29-1 NA
TGTGCCAGCAGCTTAGAAGGTGGGCCTACTGAAGCTTTCTTT CASSLEGGPTEAFF TRBJ1-1 NA TRBV7-2 NA
TGTGCCAGCGGACTAGCGGGATCCAACGAGCAGTACTTC CASGLAGSNEQYF TRBJ2-7 TRBD2 TRBV9 NA
TGTGCCAGCAGCTTAGAGCAGGCTACCTACGAGCAGTACTTC CASSLEQATYEQYF TRBJ2-7 NA TRBV7-2 NA
TGTGCCAGCAGTTTGGCCCCCCAAAGGACCCAGTACTTC CASSLAPQRTQYF TRBJ2-5 NA TRBV28 NA
TGTGCCAGCAGTTTATTAGGGGACATGAACACTGAAGCTTTCTTT CASSLLGDMNTEAFF TRBJ1-1 NA TRBV27 NA
TGTGCCAGTAGCCCCCGGTGGAGGGACCCCTCAGCTTTCTTT CASSPRWRDPSAFF TRBJ1-1 NA TRBV19 NA
TGTGCCAGCAGCTTAGCGCGGCAGGGAAGCTACACCTTC CASSLARQGSYTF TRBJ1-2 NA TRBV7-2 once
TGTGCCAGCAGCGGGCGGGCGGGGGCCCAGTTCTACTACACCTTC CASSGRAGAQFYYTF TRBJ1-2 NA TRBV9 NA
TGTGCCCGGGACCGGGGGCGGTGGAGTAAGAGCTCTGGAAACACCATATATTTT CARDRGRWSKSSGNTIYF TRBJ1-3 NA TRBV30 NA
TGTGCCAGCAGTTTATTAGGACAGGGAGGCCAAAAACTGTTTTTT CASSLLGQGGQKLFF TRBJ1-4 TRBD1 TRBV28 NA
TGCGCCAGCAGCTTCGGTCAGACCGCTAGCACAGATACGCAGTATTTT CASSFGQTASTDTQYF TRBJ2-3 NA TRBV5-1 once
TGTGCCACCAGTGATTTTACGGATACGCAGTATTTT CATSDFTDTQYF TRBJ2-3 NA TRBV24-1 NA
TGTGCCAGCAGTGGCGGGGCTGGGCAGCCCCAGCATTTT CASSGGAGQPQHF TRBJ1-5 NA TRBV2 NA
TGCGCCAGCAGCCATGGGGACAGGGTCACTGAAGCTTTCTTT CASSHGDRVTEAFF TRBJ1-1 TRBD1 TRBV5-1 few
TGTGCCAGCAGTCGCTACTTCTCGACAGGGGAAAGGCGGTACGAGCAGTACTTC CASSRYFSTGERRYEQYF TRBJ2-7 TRBD1 TRBV6-6 once
TGCGCCAGCAGTGAATTCCCGTCCTACGAGCAGTACTTC CASSEFPSYEQYF TRBJ2-7 NA TRBV10-2 NA
TGTGCCGGGCGGGGACAGGGGGCTGAAGCTTTCTTT CAGRGQGAEAFF TRBJ1-1 TRBD1 TRBV28 once
TGTGCCAGTAGTACGGGAGCCAACAATGAGCAGTTCTTC CASSTGANNEQFF TRBJ2-1 NA TRBV19 NA
TGTGCCAGCAGTGCCCCTAGCCAAGAGACCCAGTACTTC CASSAPSQETQYF TRBJ2-5 NA TRBV7-9 NA
TGTGCCAGCCTCGGAGGGGAAGCTTTCTTT CASLGGEAFF TRBJ1-1 NA TRBV2 NA
TGTGCCAGCAGCTTGAAAGGCGGGCAGTATTTT CASSLKGGQYF TRBJ2-3 NA TRBV5-6 NA
TGTGCCAGCAGCCCGGGACAGGGCTATCAGCCCCAGCATTTT CASSPGQGYQPQHF TRBJ1-5 TRBD1 TRBV3-1/TRBV3-2 few
TGTGCCAGCAGCCCCAGGTTGGTTCAGCCCCAGCATTTT CASSPRLVQPQHF TRBJ1-5 NA TRBV12-3/TRBV12-4 NA
TGTGCCAGCAGCCAAGTGGGGCTAGCGAGCTACTACGAGCAGTACTTC CASSQVGLASYYEQYF TRBJ2-7 NA TRBV4-2 NA
TGTGCCAGCAGCCCGAGGCCGGGGAACACTGAAGCTTTCTTT CASSPRPGNTEAFF TRBJ1-1 NA TRBV9 NA
TGTGCCAGCAGTAAAAGCAGGACGGCCGACAATGAGCAGTTCTTC CASSKSRTADNEQFF TRBJ2-1 NA TRBV5-4 NA
TGTGCCACCAGTGACAGGACTAGCGGGAGGTCGTCCTACAATGAGCAGTTCTTC CATSDRTSGRSSYNEQFF TRBJ2-1 TRBD2 TRBV24-1 NA
TGCGCCAGCAGCCAAGCCCCGTCCTACGAGCAGTACTTC CASSQAPSYEQYF TRBJ2-7 NA TRBV4-3 NA
TGTGCCAGCAGTTTGGCATCATCTAATGAAAAACTGTTTTTT CASSLASSNEKLFF TRBJ1-4 NA TRBV28 NA
TGTGCCAGCAGCGGGGGGGCAGGGGAAGCTTTCTTT CASSGGAGEAFF TRBJ1-1 NA TRBV2 NA
TGTGCCAGCAGTCCACCCCGGGACAGGGGGTCTGGCTACACCTTC CASSPPRDRGSGYTF TRBJ1-2 TRBD1 TRBV28 NA
TGTGCCAGCAGCTTAGACGGTGAAGCTTTCTTT CASSLDGEAFF TRBJ1-1 NA TRBV11-3 NA
TGTGCCAGCAGTAAAACAGGGGGCCTGGGTAGTGGCTACACCTTC CASSKTGGLGSGYTF TRBJ1-2 TRBD1 TRBV28 NA
TGTGCCAGCAGCTTAGGGGTTAACACTGAAGCTTTCTTT CASSLGVNTEAFF TRBJ1-1 NA TRBV5-6 few
TGTGCCAGCAGCTTAGTTGGAGGCCCCTACGAGCAGTACTTC CASSLVGGPYEQYF TRBJ2-7 NA TRBV7-8 NA
TGTGCCAGCAGCGTGGGGGGTGATGAAAAACTGTTTTTT CASSVGGDEKLFF TRBJ1-4 NA TRBV9 NA
TGTGCCAGCAGTTTAGTAGGGTCCGGGGAGCTGTTTTTT CASSLVGSGELFF TRBJ2-2 NA TRBV27 NA